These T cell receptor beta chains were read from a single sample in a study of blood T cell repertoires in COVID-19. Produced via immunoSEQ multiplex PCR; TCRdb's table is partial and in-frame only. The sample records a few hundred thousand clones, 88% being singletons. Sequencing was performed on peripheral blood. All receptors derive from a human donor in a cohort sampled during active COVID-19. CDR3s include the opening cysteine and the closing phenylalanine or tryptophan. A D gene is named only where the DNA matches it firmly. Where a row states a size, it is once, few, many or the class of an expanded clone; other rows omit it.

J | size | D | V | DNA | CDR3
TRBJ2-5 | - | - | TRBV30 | TGTGCCTGGAGTTTTGAGGTGCGATTGGAGACCCAGTACTTC | CAWSFEVRLETQYF
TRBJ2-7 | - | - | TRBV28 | TGTGCCAGCGGACTCCCCAATTCCGAATACGAGCAGTACTTC | CASGLPNSEYEQYF
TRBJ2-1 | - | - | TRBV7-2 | TGTGCCAGCAGCCCCGGCCGGGAAACCTACAATGAGCAGTTCTTC | CASSPGRETYNEQFF
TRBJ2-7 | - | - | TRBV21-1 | TGTGCCAGCATGACGGCTAGCGGGCGATGGCCTTTCTACGAGCAGTACTTC | CASMTASGRWPFYEQYF
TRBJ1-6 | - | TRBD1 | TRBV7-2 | TGTGCCAGCAATCGGGACAGGGACTCACCCCTCCACTTT | CASNRDRDSPLHF
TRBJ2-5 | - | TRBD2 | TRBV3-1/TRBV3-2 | TGTGCCAGCAGCCAAGTAGCGGGGGGCTCAGAGACCCAGTACTTC | CASSQVAGGSETQYF
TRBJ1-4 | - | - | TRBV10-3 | TGTGCCATCAGACCTGCGGGGGGCGATGAAAAACTGTTTTTT | CAIRPAGGDEKLFF
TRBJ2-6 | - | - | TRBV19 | TGTGCCAGTAGGGCAGAAAACTCTGGGGCCAACGTCCTGACTTTC | CASRAENSGANVLTF
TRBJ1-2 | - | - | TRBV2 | TGTGCCAGCAGTGAAACGCATCGGGTAGGGGTAGAGGGCTACACCTTC | CASSETHRVGVEGYTF
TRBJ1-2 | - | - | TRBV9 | TGTGCCAGCAGCGTAGGGGTGGACTCCTATGGCTACACCTTC | CASSVGVDSYGYTF
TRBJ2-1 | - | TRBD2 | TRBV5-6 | TGTGCCAGCAGCTTGAGCGGGAGGCCTACTCCCTACAATGAGCAGTTCTTC | CASSLSGRPTPYNEQFF
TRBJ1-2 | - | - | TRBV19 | TGTGCCAGTAGCGAACAGGGAGTCCAGGGCTACACCTTC | CASSEQGVQGYTF
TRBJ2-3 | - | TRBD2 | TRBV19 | TGTGCCAGTAGTATCACCGGGACTAGCGGGACCACAGATACGCAGTATTTT | CASSITGTSGTTDTQYF
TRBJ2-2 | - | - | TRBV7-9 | TGTGCCAGCAGCTTCGGGGGGCACACCGGGGAGCTGTTTTTT | CASSFGGHTGELFF
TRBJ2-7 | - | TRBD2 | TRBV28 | TGTGCCAGTTTTCGAGGGGTAGCGGGGATCTACGAGCAGTACTTC | CASFRGVAGIYEQYF
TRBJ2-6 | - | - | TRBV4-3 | TGCGCCAGCAGCCGATCCGTAGGAGGTCCCGAAAGCTCTGGGGCCAACGTCCTGACTTTC | CASSRSVGGPESSGANVLTF
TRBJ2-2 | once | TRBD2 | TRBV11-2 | TGTGCCAGCAGCTGGGCCGGGACTAGCCTCCTAGGCACCGGGGAGCTGTTTTTT | CASSWAGTSLLGTGELFF
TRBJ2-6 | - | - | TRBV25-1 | TGTGCCAGCAGTGAACTTGCTGGGGCCAACGTCCTGACTTTC | CASSELAGANVLTF
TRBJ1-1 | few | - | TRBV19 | TGTGCCAGTAGTATAGATCTAGACACTGAAGCTTTCTTT | CASSIDLDTEAFF
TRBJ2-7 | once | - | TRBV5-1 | TGCGCCAGCAGCTTGGAGGCTAGGGGTAGCTACGAGCAGTACTTC | CASSLEARGSYEQYF
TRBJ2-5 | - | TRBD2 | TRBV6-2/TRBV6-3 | TGTGCCAGCAGTTACTTAGCGGGGGGTCAAGAGACCCAGTACTTC | CASSYLAGGQETQYF
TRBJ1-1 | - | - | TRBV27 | TGTGCCAGCAGTTTCGTCGGAGACTACGGAGCTTTCTTT | CASSFVGDYGAFF
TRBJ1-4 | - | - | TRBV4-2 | TGTGCCAGCAACACATGGGGCGGCCCACGCAATGAAAAACTGTTTTTT | CASNTWGGPRNEKLFF
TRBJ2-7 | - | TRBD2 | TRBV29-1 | TGCAGCGTTGTATTAGCGGGGTTTCTAGACGAGCAGTACTTC | CSVVLAGFLDEQYF
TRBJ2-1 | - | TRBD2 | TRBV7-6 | TGTGCCAGCAGCCGCTCTAGCGGGATCTACAATGAGCAGTTCTTC | CASSRSSGIYNEQFF
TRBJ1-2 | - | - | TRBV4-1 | TGCGCCAGCAGCCAAGATGGGGGGATCTATGGCTACACCTTC | CASSQDGGIYGYTF
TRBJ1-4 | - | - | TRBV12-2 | TGTGCAAGTCGCGGCTTGCTAGGGGGTAACGAAAAACTGTTTTTT | CASRGLLGGNEKLFF
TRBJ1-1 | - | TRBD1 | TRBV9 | TGTGCCAGCAGCGTAGAGGACAGGCGCGCATCTGAAGCTTTCTTT | CASSVEDRRASEAFF
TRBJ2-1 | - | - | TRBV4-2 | TGTGCCAGCAGCCAAGATAATAGCGTCTTCTCCTACAATGAGCAGTTCTTC | CASSQDNSVFSYNEQFF
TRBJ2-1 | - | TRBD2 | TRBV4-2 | TGTGCCAGCAGCCAAGATCGGGGACTAGCGGGACGTGGAAATGAGCAGTTCTTC | CASSQDRGLAGRGNEQFF
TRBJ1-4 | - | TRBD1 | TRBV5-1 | TGCGCCAGCAAGACCGGGACAGGGTATGAAAAACTGTTTTTT | CASKTGTGYEKLFF
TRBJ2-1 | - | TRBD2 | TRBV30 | TGTGCCTGGTCCCATGGTCAGGGAGGGGTGGGAATGGTTTACAATGAGCAGTTCTTC | CAWSHGQGGVGMVYNEQFF
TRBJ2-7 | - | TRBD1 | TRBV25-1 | TGTGCCAGCAGTCGGACAGGGATGCACGAGCAGTACTTC | CASSRTGMHEQYF
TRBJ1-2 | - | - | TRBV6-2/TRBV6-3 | TGTGCCAGCAGTTACCCGACGCAGGGTTCCGGCTACACCTTC | CASSYPTQGSGYTF
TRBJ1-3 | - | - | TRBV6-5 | TGTGCCAGCAGCGAGGCCCTCTCTGGAAACACCATATATTTT | CASSEALSGNTIYF
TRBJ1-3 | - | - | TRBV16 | TGTGCCAGCAGCACCAGGGAAAAAGAGGGAAACACCATATATTTT | CASSTREKEGNTIYF
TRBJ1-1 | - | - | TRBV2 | TGTGCCAGCAGGGAGGCAGAAATGAACACTGAAGCTTTCTTT | CASREAEMNTEAFF
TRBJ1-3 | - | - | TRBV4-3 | TGCGCCAGCAGCCAAGGAACAGGCGTTAACACCATATATTTT | CASSQGTGVNTIYF
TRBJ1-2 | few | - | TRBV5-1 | TGCGCCAGCAGCTTGGAAGTTAGCCACTATGGCTACACCTTC | CASSLEVSHYGYTF
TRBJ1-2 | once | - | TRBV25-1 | TGTGCCAGCAGTGAATACTCCTCGGACATGGGGGCCAATCCCACCTTC | CASSEYSSDMGANPTF
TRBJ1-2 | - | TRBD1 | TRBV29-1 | TGCAGCGGGCGACAGGGAGACTATGGCTACACCTTC | CSGRQGDYGYTF
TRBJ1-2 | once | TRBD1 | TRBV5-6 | TGTGCCAGCAGCTTGTGGACAGGGACGGGGTATGGCTACACCTTC | CASSLWTGTGYGYTF
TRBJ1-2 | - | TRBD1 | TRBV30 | TGTGCCTGGAGTGTAGGACAGGGAGGCAATGGCTACACCTTC | CAWSVGQGGNGYTF
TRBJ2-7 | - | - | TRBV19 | TGTGCCAGTAGTGAAGTAGCACAATCCTCCTACGAGCAGTACTTC | CASSEVAQSSYEQYF
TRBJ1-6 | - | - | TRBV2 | TGTGCCACCCTGCCTGACACGGGGGTCTATAATTCACCCCTCCACTTT | CATLPDTGVYNSPLHF
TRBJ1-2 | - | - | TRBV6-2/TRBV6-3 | TGTGCCAGCAGCTTCGACAGGCACCTTGGCTACACCTTC | CASSFDRHLGYTF
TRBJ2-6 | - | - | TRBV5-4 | TGTGCCAGCAGCTCCTCAGGGGCTGGGGCCAACGTCCTGACTTTC | CASSSSGAGANVLTF
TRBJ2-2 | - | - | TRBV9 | TGTGCCAGCAGCGTAGTTGAGGTGGGCCGGGGCGGGGAGCTGTTTTTT | CASSVVEVGRGGELFF
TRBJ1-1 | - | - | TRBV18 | TGTGCCAGCTCATGGAACGAGAGGGACACTGAAGCTTTCTTT | CASSWNERDTEAFF
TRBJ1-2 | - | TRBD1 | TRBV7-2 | TGTGCCAGCAGCTTAGAGGGACAGGGCGGCGGCTACACCTTC | CASSLEGQGGGYTF
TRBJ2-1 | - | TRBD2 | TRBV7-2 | TGTGCCAGCAGCGGGACTAGCGGGAGCTTAAATGAGCAGTTCTTC | CASSGTSGSLNEQFF
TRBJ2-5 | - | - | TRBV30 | TGTGCCTGGTTCGACTATGGGGTATCTAAGGAGACCCAGTACTTC | CAWFDYGVSKETQYF
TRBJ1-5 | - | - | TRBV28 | TGTGCCAGCCAATACAGGGCTTTGAGGCAGCCCCAGCATTTT | CASQYRALRQPQHF